The 23 T cell receptor beta chains reported below all come from one sample, sequenced in a study of T-cell reconstitution after alpha-beta-depleted transplantation in children. A TCRbeta library incorporating unique molecular identifiers was prepared. TCRdb fed the PCR reads into MiXCR, producing one record per CDR3 protein. The sample holds hundreds of thousands of distinct CDR3 sequences, roughly a quarter seen once. The sample in question was PBMCs, mostly from graft donor cells, obtained 360 days after TCRalphabeta/CD19-depleted stem cell transplant. These receptor sequences come from a female patient under 10 years old who had a stem cell transplant for congenital amegakaryocytic thrombocytopenia, so the T cells may come from the graft donor.

This clonotype was seen a single time. This chain uses TRBV30 with TRBJ2-3; TRBD2 matches at 12 bases. J lost 2 bases, V lost 3 bases, and 3 bases had no gene match. The CDR3 sequence is 15 residues long. The V gene's germline CDR1 is GTSNPN and CDR2 SVGIG (reference sequence). This chain's CDR3 is CAWSGLAGITDTQYF. Written as DNA, the CDR3 is TGTGCCTGGAGCGGACTAGCGGGGATCACAGATACGCAGTATTTT.

This clonotype was picked up a small number of times. The V and J genes are TRBV15 and TRBJ1-4; D gene ambiguous. Germline assignment: CDR1 LNHNV and CDR2 YYDKDF (reference sequence). This CDR3 is 15 amino acids long. The V end lost 5 bases, the J end lost 7 bases, and 17 bases lay between the germline ends. CDR3 DNA: TGTGCCACCAGCGGTCTTACCGGCGGAGGTGAAAAACTGTTTTTT. Protein product: CATSGLTGGGEKLFF.

As for this clonotype: This may be a read error, as it is one base from a much larger clone. The chain recombines TRBV28 with TRBJ2-7; 14 bases agree with TRBD2. This CDR3 region has 16 residues. Germline V gene data show CDR1 as MDHEN and CDR2 as SYDVKM. CDR3 loop: CPSNSAGLAGVGEQYF. The CDR3 DNA is TGTCCCAGCAATTCAGCGGGACTAGCGGGAGTTGGCGAGCAGTACTTC.

The rearrangement uses TRBV2 and TRBJ2-7; TRBD1 matches at 12 bases. J lost 5 bases, V lost 8 bases, and 13 bases had no gene match. Germline V lookup: CDR1 SNHLY, CDR2 FYNNEI. CDR3 length equals 16 residues. The CDR3 loop reads CASGGTGGGLVNEQYF. CDR3 sequence (DNA): TGTGCCAGCGGGGGGACAGGGGGCGGACTGGTCAACGAGCAGTACTTC.

This clonotype was observed a few times. This chain uses TRBV7-2 with TRBJ1-1, with D possibly being TRBD1 (6 bases). V was cut by 4 bases and J by 5 bases, with 14 bases left in between. This CDR3 has 14 residues. The germline CDR1 and CDR2 sequences are SGHTA and FQGNSA. This CDR3 is CASSSPGVLTEAFF. The CDR3 coding sequence is TGTGCCAGCAGCTCTCCAGGGGTATTGACTGAAGCTTTCTTT.

The gene calls are TRBV9 and TRBJ2-7, with D perhaps matching TRBD1 (6 bases). Deletions cut 0 bases from V and 2 bases from J, with 9 bases between. From germline, CDR1 is SGDLS and CDR2 YYNGEE. The CDR3 covers 14 residues. CDR3 bases: TGTGCCAGCAGCGTAGCCGGGACACCCTACGAGCAGTACTTC. It specifies CASSVAGTPYEQYF. Variable domain in full (rest from reference TRBV9 and TRBJ2-7): DSGVTQTPKHLITATGQRVTLRCSPRSGDLSVYWYQQSLDQGLQFLIQYYNGEERAKGNILERFSAQQFPDLHSELNLSSLELGDSALYFCASSVAGTPYEQYFGPGTRLTVT.

The sample holds a few counts of this clonotype. The gene calls are TRBV4-1 and TRBJ2-1; 12 bases map to TRBD2. V lost 1 base and J lost 12; bases outside the gene matches: 10. CDR1 and CDR2 from the germline V gene are MGHRA and YSYEKL. The CDR3 sequence is 16 residues long. CDR3 DNA sequence: TGCGCCAGCAGCCAAGGTAGACTAGCGGGGGCCCCCGGGCAGTTCTTC. It is translated as CASSQGRLAGAPGQFF.

This clonotype appeared a few times. V gene TRBV20-1 combines with J gene TRBJ2-5; possibly TRBD1 for D (7 bases). The CDR3 is made up of 12 amino acids. Between the trimmed V and J ends, which lost 2 bases and 4 bases, there was a span of 8 bases. CDR1 DFQATT and CDR2 SNEGSKA come from the germline V gene (reference sequence). The CDR3 DNA reads TGCAGTGCTAGACAGGGGGGAGAGACCCAGTACTTC. It specifies CSARQGGETQYF.

The CDR3: CASSTDRVTTDTQYF. In DNA, the CDR3 is TGTGCCAGCAGTACAGACAGGGTGACCACAGATACGCAGTATTTT. The chain employs TRBV2 and TRBJ2-3; 7 positions match TRBD1. CDR3 length equals 15 residues. The V segment lost 5 bases and the J segment 2 bases; nucleotides outside the gene matches: 7. CDR1 and CDR2 from the germline V gene are SNHLY and FYNNEI.

This clonotype was seen just once. V is TRBV5-5 and J is TRBJ2-1, with D perhaps matching TRBD2 (5 bases). Trimming removed 4 bases at V and 8 bases at J, with 16 bases between. The CDR3 length is 14 residues. CDR1 is SGHKS, CDR2 YYEKEE, per germline (reference sequence). CDR3 nucleotides: TGTGCCAGCAGCCCCGGGCGGGCTGGCGATGAGCAGTTCTTC. It is translated as CASSPGRAGDEQFF. Full variable domain (outside the CDR3, taken from reference TRBV5-5 and TRBJ2-1): DAGVTQSPTHLIKTRGQQVTLRCSPISGHKSVSWYQQVLGQGPQFIFQYYEKEERGRGNFPDRFSARQFPNYSSELNVNALLLGDSALYLCASSPGRAGDEQFFGPGTRLTVL.

Comment on this clonotype: A read error is possible here, since a much larger clone lies one base away. The chain is built from TRBV5-1 and TRBJ2-1; 11 nucleotides match TRBD2. The CDR3 loop spans 16 amino acids. J lost 8 bases, V lost 3 bases, and 10 bases had no gene match. The germline V gene has CDR1 SGHRS and CDR2 YFSETQ. The CDR3 region is CASSSRLAGIYYEQFF. The CDR3 region has the DNA TGCGCCAGCAGCTCGCGACTAGCGGGGATATACTATGAGCAGTTCTTC.

This clonotype occurred many times. V is TRBV12-3 or TRBV12-4 and J is TRBJ2-7; D remains unclear. Trimming took off 3 bases at V and 6 bases at J, with 9 bases between the two ends. This CDR3 contains 12 residues. CDR3 DNA sequence: TGTGCCAGCAGTTTGACTCGGGTCGAGCAGTACTTC. Its protein product is CASSLTRVEQYF.

The V and J genes are TRBV12-3 or TRBV12-4 and TRBJ2-2; TRBD1 agrees at 8 bases. CDR3 length equals 18 residues. The ends lost 5 bases at V and 0 bases at J; junction bases unmatched: 11. The CDR3 here is CASSKDRAPPANTGELFF. Written as DNA, the CDR3 is TGTGCCAGCAGTAAGGACAGGGCCCCACCTGCGAACACCGGGGAGCTGTTTTTT.

Ten or more counts support this clonotype. The chain is built from TRBV28 and TRBJ2-5; 7 nucleotides line up with TRBD2. This CDR3 is 15 amino acids long. V shed 7 bases, J shed 2 bases, and the junction held 10 bases outside the gene matches. Per germline, CDR1 MDHEN and CDR2 SYDVKM. CDR3 in amino acids: CASKQTLGGQETQYF. In DNA, the CDR3 is TGTGCCAGCAAACAAACCTTGGGGGGGCAAGAGACCCAGTACTTC.

The sample holds a few counts of this clonotype. This chain links TRBV3-1 with TRBJ1-5; D possibly corresponds to TRBD1 (6 bases). CDR1 is LGHDT, CDR2 YNNKEL, per germline (reference sequence). There are 15 residues in the CDR3. The ends were cut back, 4 bases at V and 7 bases at J, with 17 bases in the middle. The CDR3 sequence: CASSRSTGTLQPQHF. CDR3 nucleotide sequence: TGTGCCAGCAGCCGATCGACAGGAACTTTACAGCCCCAGCATTTT.

This clonotype was seen many times. The chain employs TRBV6-2 or TRBV6-3 and TRBJ2-7; 13 bases agree with TRBD2. V shed 6 bases and J 0 bases; nucleotides not matched to a gene: 2. The germline V gene encodes CDR1 MNHEY and CDR2 SVGEGT. The CDR3 is 15 residues long. The CDR3 protein is CASRTSGRHSYEQYF. Here the CDR3 DNA reads TGTGCCAGCAGGACTAGCGGGAGGCACTCCTACGAGCAGTACTTC.

The V call is TRBV6-6, the J call TRBJ2-7; D possibly corresponds to TRBD2 (5 bases). Between the trimmed V and J ends, which lost 10 bases and 7 bases, there was a span of 8 bases. CDR3 length: 9 residues. Germline V gives CDR1 MNHNY, CDR2 SVGAGI (reference sequence). The CDR3 bases are TGTGCCACCGGACTGGAGCAGTACTTC. Protein sequence: CATGLEQYF.

The V call is TRBV12-3 or TRBV12-4, the J call TRBJ2-7; TRBD2 matches 8 bases. With V trimmed by 5 bases and J by 4 bases, 7 bases remained unmatched. The CDR3 totals 14 residues. The CDR3 loop reads CASSETSGAYEQYF. The CDR3 DNA reads TGTGCCAGCAGTGAAACTAGCGGAGCGTACGAGCAGTACTTC.

This sequence joins TRBV7-9 and TRBJ2-7; 9 nucleotides match TRBD1. The CDR3 consists of 14 residues. CDR1 and CDR2 from the germline V gene are SEHNR and FQNEAQ (reference sequence). V lost 5 bases to trimming and J lost 5 bases; unmatched junction nucleotides: 7. The CDR3, as DNA: TGTGCCAGCAGCGCTTGGACAGGGGTGGACGAGCAGTACTTC. Translation: CASSAWTGVDEQYF.

This clonotype was seen a few times. The chain combines TRBV20-1 with TRBJ2-4; D unclear. In germline, CDR1 is DFQATT, CDR2 SNEGSKA (reference sequence). V shed 6 bases and J shed 0 bases, with 6 bases lying between them. The CDR3 length is 12 residues. The CDR3 coding sequence is TGCAGTGCCCGGAGAGCCAAAAACATTCAGTACTTC. This encodes CSARRAKNIQYF.

The gene calls are TRBV12-3 or TRBV12-4 and TRBJ2-5; D gene ambiguous. The CDR3 has 14 residues. Trimming left V 7 bases short and J 1 base short, with 13 bases between. The CDR3 loop is CASKRLGIQETQYF. The CDR3 coding sequence is TGTGCCAGCAAGCGTTTGGGAATCCAAGAGACCCAGTACTTC.

The chain combines TRBV6-1 with TRBJ1-1, with a weak D call TRBD1 (5 bases). Trimming left V 4 bases short and J 1 base short, with 10 bases between. The germline V gene has CDR1 MNHNS and CDR2 SASEGT. The CDR3 length is 14 residues. The CDR3 sequence is CASSVAGSNTEAFF. CDR3 sequence (DNA): TGTGCCAGCAGTGTGGCAGGGTCGAACACTGAAGCTTTCTTT.

The chain carries TRBV9 and TRBJ2-1; 14 nucleotides align to TRBD2. CDR3 length: 15 amino acids. Trimming cost V 2 bases and J 8 bases; bases outside gene matches: 3. CDR1 and CDR2 from the germline V gene are SGDLS and YYNGEE. CDR3 nucleotide sequence: TGTGCCAGCAGCGTGGGACTAGCGGGAGTATATGAGCAGTTCTTC. Its protein product is CASSVGLAGVYEQFF. The full variable domain, rest sourced from reference TRBV9 and TRBJ2-1, is DSGVTQTPKHLITATGQRVTLRCSPRSGDLSVYWYQQSLDQGLQFLIQYYNGEERAKGNILERFSAQQFPDLHSELNLSSLELGDSALYFCASSVGLAGVYEQFFGPGTRLTVL.